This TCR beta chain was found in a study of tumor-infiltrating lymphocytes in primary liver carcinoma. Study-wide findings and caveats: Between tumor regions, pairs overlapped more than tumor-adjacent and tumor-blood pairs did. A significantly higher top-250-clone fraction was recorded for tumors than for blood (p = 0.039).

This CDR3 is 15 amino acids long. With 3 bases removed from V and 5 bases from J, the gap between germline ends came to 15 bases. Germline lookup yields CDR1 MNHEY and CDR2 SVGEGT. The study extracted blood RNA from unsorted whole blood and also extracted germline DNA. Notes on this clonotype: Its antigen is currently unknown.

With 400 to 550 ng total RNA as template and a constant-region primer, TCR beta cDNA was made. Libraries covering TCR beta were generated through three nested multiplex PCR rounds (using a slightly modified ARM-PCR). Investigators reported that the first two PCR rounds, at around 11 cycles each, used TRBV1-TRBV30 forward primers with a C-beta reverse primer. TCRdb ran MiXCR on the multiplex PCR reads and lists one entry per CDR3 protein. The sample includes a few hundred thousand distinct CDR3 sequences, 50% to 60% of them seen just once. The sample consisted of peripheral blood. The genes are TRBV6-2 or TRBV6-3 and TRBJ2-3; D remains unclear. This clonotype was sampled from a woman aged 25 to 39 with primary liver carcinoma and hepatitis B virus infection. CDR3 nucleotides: TGTGCCAGCAGTTATAGGAACTCGGGCAAAGATACGCAGTATTTT. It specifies CASSYRNSGKDTQYF.